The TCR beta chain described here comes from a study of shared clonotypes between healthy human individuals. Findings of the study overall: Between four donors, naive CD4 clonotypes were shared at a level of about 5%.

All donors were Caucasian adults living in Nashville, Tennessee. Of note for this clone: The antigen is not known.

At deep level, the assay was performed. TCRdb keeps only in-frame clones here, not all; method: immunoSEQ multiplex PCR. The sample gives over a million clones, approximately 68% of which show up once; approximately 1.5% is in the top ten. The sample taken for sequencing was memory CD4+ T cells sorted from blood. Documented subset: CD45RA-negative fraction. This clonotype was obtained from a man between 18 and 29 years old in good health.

CDR3 sequence: CASSLTGKNSPLHF. CDR3 DNA sequence: TGTGCCAGCAGCCTTACAGGGAAGAATTCACCCCTCCACTTT. The chain uses TRBV5-8 and TRBJ1-6, with D possibly being TRBD1 (6 bases). V was trimmed by 4 bases and J by 7 bases, leaving 12 bases between them. Germline CDR1 reads SGHTS; CDR2 reads YDEGEE. CDR3 length equals 14 residues.